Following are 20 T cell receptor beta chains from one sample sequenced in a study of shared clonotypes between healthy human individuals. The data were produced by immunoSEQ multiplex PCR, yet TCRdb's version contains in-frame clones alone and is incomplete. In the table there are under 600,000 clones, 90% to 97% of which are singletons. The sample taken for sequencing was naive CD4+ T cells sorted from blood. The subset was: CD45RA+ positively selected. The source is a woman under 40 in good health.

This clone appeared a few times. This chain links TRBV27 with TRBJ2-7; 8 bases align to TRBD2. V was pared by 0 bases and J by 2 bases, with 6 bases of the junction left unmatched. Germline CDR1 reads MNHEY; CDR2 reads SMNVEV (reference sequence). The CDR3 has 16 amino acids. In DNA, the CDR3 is TGTGCCAGCAGTTTATCGAGCACTAGCGGTCCCTACGAGCAGTACTTC. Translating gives CASSLSSTSGPYEQYF.

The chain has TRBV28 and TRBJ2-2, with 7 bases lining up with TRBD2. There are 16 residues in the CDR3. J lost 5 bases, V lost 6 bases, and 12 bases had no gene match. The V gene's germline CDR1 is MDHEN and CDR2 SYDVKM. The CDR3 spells CASRLRETAGTGELFF. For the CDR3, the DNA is TGTGCCAGCAGGCTGCGGGAGACAGCGGGAACCGGGGAGCTGTTTTTT.

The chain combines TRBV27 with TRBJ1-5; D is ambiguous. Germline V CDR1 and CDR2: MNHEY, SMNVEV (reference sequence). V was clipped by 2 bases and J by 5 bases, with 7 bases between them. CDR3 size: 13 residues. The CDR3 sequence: CASSLKVYQPQHF. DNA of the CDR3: TGTGCCAGCAGTTTAAAGGTCTATCAGCCCCAGCATTTT.

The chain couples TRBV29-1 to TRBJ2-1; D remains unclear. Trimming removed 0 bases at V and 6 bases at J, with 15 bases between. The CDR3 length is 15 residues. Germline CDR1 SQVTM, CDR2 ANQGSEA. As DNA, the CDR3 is TGCAGCGTTGAAGAGTGGCCTAAGTTAATCAATGAGCAGTTCTTC. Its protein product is CSVEEWPKLINEQFF.

Here the CDR3 DNA reads TGTGCCAGCAGCCTACAGTTGAACACTGAAGCTTTCTTT. Protein sequence: CASSLQLNTEAFF. This chain links TRBV7-3 with TRBJ1-1; D uncertain. V dropped 5 bases and J dropped 0 bases, with 7 bases sitting between them. Germline V lookup: CDR1 SGHTA, CDR2 FQGTGA. This CDR3 is 13 amino acids long.

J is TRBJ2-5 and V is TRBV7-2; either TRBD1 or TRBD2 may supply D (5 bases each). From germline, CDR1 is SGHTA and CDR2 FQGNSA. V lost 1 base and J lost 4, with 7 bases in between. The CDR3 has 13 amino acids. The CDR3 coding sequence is TGTGCCAGCAGCTTAGAGAGGGGAGAGACCCAGTACTTC. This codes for CASSLERGETQYF.

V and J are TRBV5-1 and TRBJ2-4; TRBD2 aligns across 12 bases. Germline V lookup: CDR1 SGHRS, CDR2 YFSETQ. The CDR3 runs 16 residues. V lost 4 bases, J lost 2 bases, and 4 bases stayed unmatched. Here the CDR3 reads CASSPGTSGSKNIQYF. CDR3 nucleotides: TGCGCCAGCAGCCCTGGGACTAGCGGGTCCAAAAACATTCAGTACTTC.

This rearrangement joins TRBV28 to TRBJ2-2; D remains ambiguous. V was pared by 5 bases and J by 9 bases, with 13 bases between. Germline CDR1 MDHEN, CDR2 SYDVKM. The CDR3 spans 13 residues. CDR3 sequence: CASSLPNFRELFF. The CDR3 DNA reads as TGTGCCAGCAGTCTGCCCAATTTTAGGGAGCTGTTTTTT.

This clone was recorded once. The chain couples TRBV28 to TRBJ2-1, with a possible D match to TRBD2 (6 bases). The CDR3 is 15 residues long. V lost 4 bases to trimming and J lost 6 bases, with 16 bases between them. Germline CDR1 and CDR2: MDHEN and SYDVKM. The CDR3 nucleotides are TGTGCCAGCAGTTCCTCCACTAGCCGGGGCAATGAGCAGTTCTTC. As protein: CASSSSTSRGNEQFF.

CDR3 DNA: TGTGCCAGCAGCAGCTGGGCCGGCAGGGTATCAGGCTACAATGAGCAGTTCTTC. It is translated as CASSSWAGRVSGYNEQFF. The chain uses TRBV5-8 and TRBJ2-1, with D possibly matching TRBD1 (5 bases). V lost 4 bases and J lost 3, with 23 bases in between. CDR1 SGHTS and CDR2 YDEGEE come from the germline V gene. The CDR3 length is 18 residues.

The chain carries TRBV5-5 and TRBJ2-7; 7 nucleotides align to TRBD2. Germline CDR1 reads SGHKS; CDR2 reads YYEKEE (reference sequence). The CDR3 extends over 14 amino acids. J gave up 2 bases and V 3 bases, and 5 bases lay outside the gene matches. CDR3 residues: CASSSTGTTYEQYF. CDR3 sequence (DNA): TGTGCCAGCAGCTCGACTGGGACTACCTACGAGCAGTACTTC. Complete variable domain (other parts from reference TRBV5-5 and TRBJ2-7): DAGVTQSPTHLIKTRGQQVTLRCSPISGHKSVSWYQQVLGQGPQFIFQYYEKEERGRGNFPDRFSARQFPNYSSELNVNALLLGDSALYLCASSSTGTTYEQYFGPGTRLTVT.

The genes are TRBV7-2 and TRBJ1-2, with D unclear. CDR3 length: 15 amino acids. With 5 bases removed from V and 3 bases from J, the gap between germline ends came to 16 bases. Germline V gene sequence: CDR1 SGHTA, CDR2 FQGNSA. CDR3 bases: TGTGCCAGCAGCACGCCAGCCACCAGAGACTATGGCTACACCTTC. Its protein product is CASSTPATRDYGYTF.

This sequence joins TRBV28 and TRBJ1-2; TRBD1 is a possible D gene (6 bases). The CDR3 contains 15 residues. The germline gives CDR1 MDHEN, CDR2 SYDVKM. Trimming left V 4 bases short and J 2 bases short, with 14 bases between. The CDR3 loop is CASSSGQSGNYGYTF. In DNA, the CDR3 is TGTGCCAGCAGTTCCGGACAGTCCGGCAACTATGGCTACACCTTC.

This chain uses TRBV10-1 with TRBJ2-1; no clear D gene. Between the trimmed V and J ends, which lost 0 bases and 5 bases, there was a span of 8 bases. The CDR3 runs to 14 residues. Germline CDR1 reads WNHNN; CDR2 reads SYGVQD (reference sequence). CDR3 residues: CASSESRLNNEQFF. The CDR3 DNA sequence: TGCGCCAGCAGTGAGTCGAGGCTAAACAATGAGCAGTTCTTC.

CDR3 coding DNA: TGCAGCGTTGAAGGGCGTGGACAGGGGACGATAGATACGCAGTATTTT. Translated, it gives CSVEGRGQGTIDTQYF. The chain employs TRBV29-1 and TRBJ2-3; 9 nucleotides agree with TRBD1. The ends lost 1 base at V and 5 bases at J; junction bases unmatched: 10. The CDR3 extends over 16 amino acids. Germline CDR1 and CDR2: SQVTM and ANQGSEA.

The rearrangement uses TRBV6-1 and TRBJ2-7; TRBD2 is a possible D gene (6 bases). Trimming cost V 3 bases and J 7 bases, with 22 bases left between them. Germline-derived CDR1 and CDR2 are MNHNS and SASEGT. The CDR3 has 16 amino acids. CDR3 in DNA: TGTGCCAGCAGTGATGGTTTGCGGGGCATTGGGGGGGAGCAGTACTTC. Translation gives CASSDGLRGIGGEQYF.

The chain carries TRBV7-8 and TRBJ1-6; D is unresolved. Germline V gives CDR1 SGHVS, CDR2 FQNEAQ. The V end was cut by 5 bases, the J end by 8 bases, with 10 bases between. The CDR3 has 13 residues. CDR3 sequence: CASSVTEHSPLHF. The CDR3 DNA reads TGTGCCAGCAGCGTTACAGAGCATTCACCCCTCCACTTT.

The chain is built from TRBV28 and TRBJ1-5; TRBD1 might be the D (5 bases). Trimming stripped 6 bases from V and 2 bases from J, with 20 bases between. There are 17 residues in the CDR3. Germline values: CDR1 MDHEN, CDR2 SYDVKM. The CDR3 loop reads CASSAGPDTRRNQPQHF. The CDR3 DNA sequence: TGTGCCAGCAGCGCCGGCCCGGACACGCGACGCAATCAGCCCCAGCATTTT.

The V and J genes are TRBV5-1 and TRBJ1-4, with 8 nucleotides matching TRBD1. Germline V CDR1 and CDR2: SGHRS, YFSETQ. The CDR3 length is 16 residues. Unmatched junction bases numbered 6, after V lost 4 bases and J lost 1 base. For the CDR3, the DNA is TGCGCCAGCAGCCGGGGCGGGACAGGAACTAATGAAAAACTGTTTTTT. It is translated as CASSRGGTGTNEKLFF.

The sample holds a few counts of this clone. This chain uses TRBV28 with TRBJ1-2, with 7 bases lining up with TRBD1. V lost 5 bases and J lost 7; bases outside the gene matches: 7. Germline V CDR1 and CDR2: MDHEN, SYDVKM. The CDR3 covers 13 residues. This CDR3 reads CASSLQGWRGYTF. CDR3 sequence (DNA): TGTGCCAGCAGTCTACAGGGGTGGCGTGGCTACACCTTC.